This T cell receptor beta chain was sequenced in a study of T cell clones after liver transplantation. This CDR3 has 14 amino acids. The V and J ends lost 6 bases and 2 bases respectively, with 14 bases between them. CDR1 is MGHRA, CDR2 YSYEKL, per germline. This clone was found a few times. This table comes from immunoSEQ multiplex PCR, and its TCRdb copy is limited to in-frame clones, with some not included. The sample consists of 70,000 to 95,000 clones, around four fifths of them appearing once. This material consisted of CD4+ T cells from blood, taken at the 22-month timepoint. The V gene is TRBV4-1, the J gene TRBJ2-7; D gene uncertain. The sequence was collected from a human patient who received a liver transplant. Some T cells may possibly be graft donor cells. The CDR3 sequence: CASSLTAATYEQYF. In DNA, the CDR3 is TGCGCCAGCAGTCTGACTGCGGCTACCTACGAGCAGTACTTC.